The clone carrying this T cell receptor (beta chain) has a count of ten or more. The record originates from a study of molecular identifiers for immune sequencing clone quantification. Study-level background: Naive CD8 cell RNA, from around 20,000 or 100,000 cells, was split five ways in replicates, with four sequenced.

The V gene's germline CDR1 is MNHEY and CDR2 SMNVEV (reference sequence). This CDR3 has 13 residues. With 3 bases removed from V and 4 bases from J, the gap between germline ends came to 9 bases. Making the bulk TCR libraries relied on previously described methods and listed TCR primers. TCRdb passed the PCR reads through MiXCR, listing each CDR3 protein once. Of 55,000 to 75,000 distinct CDR3 sequences in the sample, 18% were seen once. The receptor's source is a human donor in good health. Some libraries in this study had Jurkat cell RNA spiked in. Sequencing was done on a sample of naive CD8+ T cells from blood, with Jurkat cell RNA spiked in. Noted subset: FACS-sorted CD8+CD4-CCR7+CD45RA+ naive T cells. The chain links TRBV27 to TRBJ1-2; TRBD1 might be the D (6 bases). The DNA of the CDR3 is TGTGCCAGCAGTTTTCAGGGGTCCTATGGCTACACCTTC. It codes for CASSFQGSYGYTF.